This paragraph covers one T cell receptor (beta chain) sequence. The antigen remains unidentified. The assay used deep level. The protocol was immunoSEQ multiplex PCR, while the TCRdb copy is restricted to in-frame clones and leaves out a portion. Among under 850,000 clones, 55% to 75% were seen once, and the ten largest hold approximately 1.8%. This sample is drawn from a study of shared clonotypes between healthy human individuals. Study-wide points: Clonotype sharing among the donors was expected to vary with sequencing depth. In contrast to clonotypes shared by all four donors, non-shared clonotypes had lower generation probabilities.

V was clipped by 5 bases and J by 5 bases, with 12 bases between them. The CDR3 is 13 amino acids. The germline CDR1 and CDR2 sequences are SEHNR and FQNEAQ (reference sequence). The chain combines TRBV7-9 with TRBJ2-5; possible D gene TRBD2, 6 bases. Sequenced: memory CD4+ T cells sorted from blood. Subset of the sample: CD45RA-negative fraction. The TCR originated in a woman aged 30 to 39 in good health. The CDR3 is CASSPRGLETQYF. Here the CDR3 DNA reads TGTGCCAGCAGCCCCCGGGGACTGGAGACCCAGTACTTC. Full variable domain (missing parts from reference TRBV7-9 and TRBJ2-5): DTGVSQNPRHKITKRGQNVTFRCDPISEHNRLYWYRQTLGQGPEFLTYFQNEAQLEKSRLLSDRFSAERPKGSFSTLEIQRTEQGDSAMYLCASSPRGLETQYFGPGTRLLVL.